What follows are 15 T cell receptor beta chains derived from one specimen sequenced in a study of graft-versus-host responses after intestinal transplantation. Clones were read by immunoSEQ multiplex PCR, and TCRdb kept only the in-frame ones, dropping some. Of about 9,300 clones listed, around 90% were seen once; the top ten hold around 2.5%. Sequenced here: PBMCs, sampled about 47 days after intestinal transplant. These receptors were obtained from a human patient who received an intestinal transplant, so some T cells may come from the graft donor.

V is TRBV4-1 and J is TRBJ2-7, with 9 bases lining up with TRBD1. Germline V gene lookup returns CDR1 MGHRA and CDR2 YSYEKL. The CDR3 sequence is 15 residues long. V lost 3 bases, J lost 4 bases, and 7 bases stayed unmatched. The CDR3 spells CASSQGGQGGYEQYF. For the CDR3, the DNA is TGCGCCAGCAGCCAGGGGGGACAGGGTGGGTACGAGCAGTACTTC.

The chain joins TRBV19 to TRBJ1-1; D is undetermined. V was pared by 3 bases and J by 0 bases, with 11 bases between. Germline assignment: CDR1 LNHDA and CDR2 SQIVND (reference sequence). The CDR3 extends over 15 amino acids. Written as DNA, the CDR3 is TGTGCCAGTAGTATCGCAGGTACCCTGAACACTGAAGCTTTCTTT. It yields the protein CASSIAGTLNTEAFF. Variable domain in full (rest from reference TRBV19 and TRBJ1-1): DGGITQSPKYLFRKEGQNVTLSCEQNLNHDAMYWYRQDPGQGLRLIYYSQIVNDFQKGDIAEGYSVSREKKESFPLTVTSAQKNPTAFYLCASSIAGTLNTEAFFGQGTRLTVV.

V gene TRBV29-1 combines with J gene TRBJ2-7; D is unresolved. There are 11 residues in the CDR3. The V gene's germline CDR1 is SQVTM and CDR2 ANQGSEA. V dropped 2 bases and J dropped 4 bases, with 6 bases sitting between them. The CDR3 coding sequence is TGCAGCGTTGAATTCGGGTACGAGCAGTACTTC. It is translated as CSVEFGYEQYF.

This rearrangement joins TRBV6-5 to TRBJ2-3; 8 positions agree with TRBD1. CDR3 size: 16 residues. Losses at the gene ends were 2 bases for V and 3 bases for J; bases not matched to a gene: 7. Germline lookup yields CDR1 MNHEY and CDR2 SVGAGI. CDR3 protein: CASSYRIDRGTDTQYF. CDR3 DNA: TGTGCCAGCAGTTACCGGATAGACAGGGGAACAGATACGCAGTATTTT.

The rearrangement uses TRBV5-6 and TRBJ1-1; perhaps TRBD1 as D (5 bases). This CDR3 spans 14 amino acids. Trimming cost V 10 bases and J 6 bases, with 22 bases left between them. Germline CDR1 is SGHDT and CDR2 is YYEEEE. The CDR3, as DNA: TGTGCCTCGAAGAGGGGACTTCTCCCCCCTGAAGCTTTCTTT. It is translated as CASKRGLLPPEAFF.

The genes are TRBV4-2 and TRBJ2-5, with 7 bases that match TRBD2. V lost 4 bases to trimming and J lost 1 base; unmatched junction nucleotides: 6. The CDR3 consists of 15 residues. The germline gives CDR1 LGHNA, CDR2 YNFKEQ. The CDR3 DNA reads as TGTGCCAGCAGCCGGGAGCGGGGTCCCCAAGAGACCCAGTACTTC. Translated, it gives CASSRERGPQETQYF.

This chain joins TRBV28 and TRBJ2-1; D not resolved. From germline, CDR1 is MDHEN and CDR2 SYDVKM. The V end was cut by 10 bases, the J end by 10 bases, with 11 bases between. The CDR3 has 10 residues. The CDR3 here is CATRLREQFF. The CDR3 region has the DNA TGTGCCACCCGATTGCGCGAGCAGTTCTTC.

The J gene is TRBJ1-6, the V gene TRBV14, with D maybe TRBD1 (5 bases). Trimming shortened V by 1 base and J by 1 base, and 11 bases separated the two germline ends. Germline V lookup: CDR1 SGHDN, CDR2 FVKESK. The CDR3 loop spans 17 amino acids. The CDR3 loop is CASSQGRGRSYNSPLHF. In nucleotides, the CDR3 is TGTGCCAGCAGCCAAGGAAGGGGACGATCCTATAATTCACCCCTCCACTTT.

The chain recombines TRBV27 with TRBJ2-5, with 10 bases matching TRBD1. Germline CDR1 reads MNHEY; CDR2 reads SMNVEV (reference sequence). The ends lost 6 bases at V and 1 base at J; junction bases unmatched: 17. The CDR3 length is 19 residues. Written as DNA, the CDR3 is TGTGCCAGCAGAACTGAGTGGACAGGGGGTCTCGGGCCCCAAGAGACCCAGTACTTC. Amino acid sequence: CASRTEWTGGLGPQETQYF.

The chain couples TRBV4-1 to TRBJ2-5; D not certain. V was shortened by 0 bases and J by 2 bases, with 10 bases between the two germline ends. The CDR3 loop spans 15 amino acids. CDR1 and CDR2 from the germline V gene are MGHRA and YSYEKL. The CDR3 spells CASSQDLRWQETQYF. The DNA for the CDR3 is TGCGCCAGCAGCCAAGATTTGAGGTGGCAAGAGACCCAGTACTTC.

The chain joins TRBV6-5 to TRBJ2-7, with TRBD2 identical over 13 bases. Germline V lookup: CDR1 MNHEY, CDR2 SVGAGI. The CDR3 is made up of 14 amino acids. Trimming at V came to 5 bases and at J to 7 bases, leaving 5 bases not matched to a gene. The CDR3 loop is CASSPGLAGVEQYF. CDR3 sequence (DNA): TGTGCCAGCAGTCCAGGACTAGCGGGAGTAGAGCAGTACTTC.

The rearrangement links TRBV2 to TRBJ2-5, with a possible D match to TRBD2 (6 bases). There are 12 residues in the CDR3. Germline values: CDR1 SNHLY, CDR2 FYNNEI. The V gene lost 2 bases and the J gene lost 5 bases, with 6 bases spanning the gap. The CDR3: CASSERGETQYF. As DNA, the CDR3 is TGTGCCAGCAGTGAACGGGGGGAGACCCAGTACTTC.

The rearrangement joins TRBV7-6 to TRBJ2-3; TRBD2 agrees at 8 bases. V lost 5 bases and J lost 2; bases outside the gene matches: 15. From germline, CDR1 is SGHVS and CDR2 FNYEAQ. The CDR3 has 18 amino acids. CDR3 coding DNA: TGTGCCAGCAGCCCCCGGACTAGCCAAGATTTATTCACAGATACGCAGTATTTT. This translates into CASSPRTSQDLFTDTQYF. Complete variable domain (other parts from reference TRBV7-6 and TRBJ2-3): GAGVSQSPRYKVTKRGQDVALRCDPISGHVSLYWYRQALGQGPEFLTYFNYEAQQDKSGLPNDRFSAERPEGSISTLTIQRTEQRDSAMYRCASSPRTSQDLFTDTQYFGPGTRLTVL.

The V call is TRBV7-9, the J call TRBJ1-2; D is unresolved. The CDR3 sequence is 13 residues long. Per the germline V gene, CDR1 is SEHNR and CDR2 is FQNEAQ (reference sequence). V was cut by 3 bases and J by 8 bases, with 13 bases left in between. The CDR3 loop is CASSLAFAMGYTF. The CDR3 DNA sequence: TGTGCCAGCAGCTTGGCGTTTGCCATGGGCTACACCTTC.

The CDR3 is CASSQLAGDNEQFF. DNA of the CDR3: TGTGCCAGCAGCCAACTAGCGGGGGACAATGAGCAGTTCTTC. V and J are TRBV7-3 and TRBJ2-1; 11 bases align to TRBD2. V lost 5 bases to trimming and J lost 5 bases; unmatched junction nucleotides: 2. The germline V gene encodes CDR1 SGHTA and CDR2 FQGTGA. CDR3 size: 14 residues.